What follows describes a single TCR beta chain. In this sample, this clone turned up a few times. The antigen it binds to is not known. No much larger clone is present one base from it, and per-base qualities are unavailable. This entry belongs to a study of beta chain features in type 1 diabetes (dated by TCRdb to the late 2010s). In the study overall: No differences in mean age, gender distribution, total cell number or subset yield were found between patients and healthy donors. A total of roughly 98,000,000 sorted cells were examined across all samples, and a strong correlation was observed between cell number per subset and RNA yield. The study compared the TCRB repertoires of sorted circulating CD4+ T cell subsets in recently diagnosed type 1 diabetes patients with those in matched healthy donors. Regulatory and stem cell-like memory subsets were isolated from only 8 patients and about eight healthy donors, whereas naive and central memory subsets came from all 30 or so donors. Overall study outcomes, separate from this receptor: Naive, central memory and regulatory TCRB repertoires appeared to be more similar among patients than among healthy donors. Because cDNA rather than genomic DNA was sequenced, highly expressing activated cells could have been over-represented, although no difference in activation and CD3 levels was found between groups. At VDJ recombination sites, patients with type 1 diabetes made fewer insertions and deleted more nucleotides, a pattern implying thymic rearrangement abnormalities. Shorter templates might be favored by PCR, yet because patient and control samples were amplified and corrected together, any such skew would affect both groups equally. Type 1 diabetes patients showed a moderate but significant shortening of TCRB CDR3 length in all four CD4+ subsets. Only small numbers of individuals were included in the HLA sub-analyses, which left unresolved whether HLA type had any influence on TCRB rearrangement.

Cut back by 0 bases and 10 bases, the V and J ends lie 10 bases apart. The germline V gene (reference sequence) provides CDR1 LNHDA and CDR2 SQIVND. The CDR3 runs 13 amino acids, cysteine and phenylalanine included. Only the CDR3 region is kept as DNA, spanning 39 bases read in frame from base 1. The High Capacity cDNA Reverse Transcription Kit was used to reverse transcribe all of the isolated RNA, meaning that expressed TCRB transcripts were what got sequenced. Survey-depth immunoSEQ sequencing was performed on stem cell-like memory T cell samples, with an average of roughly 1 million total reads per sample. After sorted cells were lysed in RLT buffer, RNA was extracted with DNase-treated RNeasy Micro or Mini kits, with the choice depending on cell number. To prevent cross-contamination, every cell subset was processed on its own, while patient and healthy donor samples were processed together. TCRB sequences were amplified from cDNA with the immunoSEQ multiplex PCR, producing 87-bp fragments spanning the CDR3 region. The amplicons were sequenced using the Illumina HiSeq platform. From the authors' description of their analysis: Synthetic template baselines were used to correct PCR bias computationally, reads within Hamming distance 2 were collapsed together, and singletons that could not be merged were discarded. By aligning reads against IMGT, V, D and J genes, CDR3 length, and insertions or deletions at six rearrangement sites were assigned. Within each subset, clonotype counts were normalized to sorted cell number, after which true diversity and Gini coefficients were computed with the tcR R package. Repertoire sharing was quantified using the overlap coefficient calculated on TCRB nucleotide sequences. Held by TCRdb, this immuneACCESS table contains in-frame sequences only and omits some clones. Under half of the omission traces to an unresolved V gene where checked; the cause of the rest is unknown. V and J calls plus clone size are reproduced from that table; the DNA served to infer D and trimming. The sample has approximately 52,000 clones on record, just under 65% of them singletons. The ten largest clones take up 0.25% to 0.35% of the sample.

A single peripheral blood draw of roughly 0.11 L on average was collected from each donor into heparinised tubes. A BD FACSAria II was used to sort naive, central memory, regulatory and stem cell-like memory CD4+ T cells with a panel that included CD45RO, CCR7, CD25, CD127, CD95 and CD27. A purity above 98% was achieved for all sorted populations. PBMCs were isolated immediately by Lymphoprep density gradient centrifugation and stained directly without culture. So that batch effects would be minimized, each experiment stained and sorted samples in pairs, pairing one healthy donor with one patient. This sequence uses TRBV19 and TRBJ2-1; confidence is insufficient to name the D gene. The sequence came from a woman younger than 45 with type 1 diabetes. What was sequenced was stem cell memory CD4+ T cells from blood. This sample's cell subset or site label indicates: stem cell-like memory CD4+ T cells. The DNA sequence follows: TGTGCCAGTAGTATAGAGCCTGGCCCGGAGCAGTTCTTC. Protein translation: CASSIEPGPEQFF.